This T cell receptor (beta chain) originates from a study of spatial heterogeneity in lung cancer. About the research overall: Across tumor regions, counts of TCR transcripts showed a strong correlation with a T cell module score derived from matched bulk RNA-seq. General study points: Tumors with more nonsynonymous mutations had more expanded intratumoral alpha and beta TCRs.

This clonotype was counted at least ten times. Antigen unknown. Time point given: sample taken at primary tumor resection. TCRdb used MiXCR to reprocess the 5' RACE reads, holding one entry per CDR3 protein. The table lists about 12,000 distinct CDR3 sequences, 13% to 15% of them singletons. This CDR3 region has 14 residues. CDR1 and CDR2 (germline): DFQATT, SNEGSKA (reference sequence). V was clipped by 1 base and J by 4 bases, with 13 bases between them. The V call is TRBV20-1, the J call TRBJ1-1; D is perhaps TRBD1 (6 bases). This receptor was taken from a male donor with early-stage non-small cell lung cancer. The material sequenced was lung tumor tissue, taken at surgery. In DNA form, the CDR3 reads TGCAGTGCTAGAGGACTAGGAGGGGGCACTGAAGCTTTCTTT. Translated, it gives CSARGLGGGTEAFF.